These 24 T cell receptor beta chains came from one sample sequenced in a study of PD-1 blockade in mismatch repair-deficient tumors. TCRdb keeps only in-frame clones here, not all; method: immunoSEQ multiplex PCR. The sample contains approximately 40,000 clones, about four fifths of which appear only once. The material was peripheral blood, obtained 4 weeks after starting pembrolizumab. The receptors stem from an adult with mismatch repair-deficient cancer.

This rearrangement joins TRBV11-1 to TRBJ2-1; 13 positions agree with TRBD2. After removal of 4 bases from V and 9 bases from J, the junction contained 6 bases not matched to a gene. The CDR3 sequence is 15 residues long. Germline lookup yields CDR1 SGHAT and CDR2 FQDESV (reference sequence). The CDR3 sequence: CASSSRTSGSTEQFF. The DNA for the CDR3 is TGTGCCAGCAGCTCAAGGACTAGCGGGAGCACTGAGCAGTTCTTC.

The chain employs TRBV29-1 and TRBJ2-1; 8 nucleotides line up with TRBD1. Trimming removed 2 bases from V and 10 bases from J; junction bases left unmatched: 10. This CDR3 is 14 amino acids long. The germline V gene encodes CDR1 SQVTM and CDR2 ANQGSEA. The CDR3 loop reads CSVERRGQGNEQFF. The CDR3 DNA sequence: TGCAGCGTTGAAAGGCGTGGACAGGGAAACGAGCAGTTCTTC.

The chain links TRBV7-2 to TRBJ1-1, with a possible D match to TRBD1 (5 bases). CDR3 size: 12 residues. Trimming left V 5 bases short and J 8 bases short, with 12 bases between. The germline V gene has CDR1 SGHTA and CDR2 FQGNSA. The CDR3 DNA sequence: TGTGCCAGCAGCCCCACGGGGCAAGAAGCTTTCTTT. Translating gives CASSPTGQEAFF.

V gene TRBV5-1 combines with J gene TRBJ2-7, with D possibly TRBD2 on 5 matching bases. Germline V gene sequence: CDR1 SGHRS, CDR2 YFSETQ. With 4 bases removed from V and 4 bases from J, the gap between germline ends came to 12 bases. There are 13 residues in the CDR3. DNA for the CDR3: TGCGCCAGCAGCCCCGAGGGATTATACGAGCAGTACTTC. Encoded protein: CASSPEGLYEQYF.

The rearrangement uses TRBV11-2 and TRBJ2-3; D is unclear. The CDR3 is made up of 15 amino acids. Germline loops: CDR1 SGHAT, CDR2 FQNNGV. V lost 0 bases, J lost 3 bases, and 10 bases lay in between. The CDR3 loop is CASSLEGFPTDTQYF. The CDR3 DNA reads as TGTGCCAGCAGCTTAGAGGGCTTTCCAACAGATACGCAGTATTTT.

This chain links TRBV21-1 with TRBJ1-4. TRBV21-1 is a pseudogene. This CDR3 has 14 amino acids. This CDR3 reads CARELGANEKGLFF. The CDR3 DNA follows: TGTGCCAGAGAGTTGGGAGCTAATGAAAAAGGGCTGTTTTTT.

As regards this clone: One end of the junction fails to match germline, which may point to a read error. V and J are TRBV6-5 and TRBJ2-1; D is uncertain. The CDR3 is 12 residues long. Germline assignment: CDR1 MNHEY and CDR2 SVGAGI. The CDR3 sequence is CASSPNYDEQFF. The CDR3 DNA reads TGTGCCAGCAGTCCGAACTACGATGAGCAGTTCTTC.

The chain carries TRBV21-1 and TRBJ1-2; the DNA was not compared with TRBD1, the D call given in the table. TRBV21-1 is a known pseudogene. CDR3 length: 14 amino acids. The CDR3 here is CASSNGTGGDGYTF. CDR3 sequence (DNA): TGTGCCAGCAGCAACGGGACAGGTGGAGATGGCTACACCTTC.

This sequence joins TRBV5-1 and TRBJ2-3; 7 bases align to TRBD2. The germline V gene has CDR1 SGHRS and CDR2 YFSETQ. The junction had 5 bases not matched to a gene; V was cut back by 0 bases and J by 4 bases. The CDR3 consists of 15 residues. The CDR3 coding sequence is TGCGCCAGCAGCTTGGTGGCGGGAGCCGCAGATACGCAGTATTTT. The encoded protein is CASSLVAGAADTQYF. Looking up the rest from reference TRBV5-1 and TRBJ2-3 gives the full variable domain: KAGVTQTPRYLIKTRGQQVTLSCSPISGHRSVSWYQQTPGQGLQFLFEYFSETQRNKGNFPGRFSGRQFSNSRSEMNVSTLELGDSALYLCASSLVAGAADTQYFGPGTRLTVL.

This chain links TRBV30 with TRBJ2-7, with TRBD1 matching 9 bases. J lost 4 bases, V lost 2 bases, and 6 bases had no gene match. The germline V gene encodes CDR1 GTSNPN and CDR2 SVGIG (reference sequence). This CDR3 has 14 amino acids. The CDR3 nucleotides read TGTGCCTGGAGTACGGGACAGGGTAGGTACGAGCAGTACTTC. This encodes CAWSTGQGRYEQYF.

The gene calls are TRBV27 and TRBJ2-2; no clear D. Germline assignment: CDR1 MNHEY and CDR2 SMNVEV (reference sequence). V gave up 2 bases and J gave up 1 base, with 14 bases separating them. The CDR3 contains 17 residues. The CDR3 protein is CASSLRVRTENTGELFF. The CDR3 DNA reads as TGTGCCAGCAGTTTAAGGGTTCGAACAGAGAACACCGGGGAGCTGTTTTTT.

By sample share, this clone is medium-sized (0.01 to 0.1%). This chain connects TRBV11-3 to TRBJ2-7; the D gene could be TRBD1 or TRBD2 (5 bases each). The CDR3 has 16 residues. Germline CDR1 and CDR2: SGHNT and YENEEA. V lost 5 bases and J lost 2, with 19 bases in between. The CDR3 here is CASSPLGDLGAYEQYF. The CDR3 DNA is TGTGCCAGCAGCCCGCTCGGGGACCTTGGGGCCTACGAGCAGTACTTC. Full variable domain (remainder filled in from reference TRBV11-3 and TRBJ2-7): EAGVVQSPRYKIIEKKQPVAFWCNPISGHNTLYWYLQNLGQGPELLIRYENEEAVDDSQLPKDRFSAERLKGVDSTLKIQPAELGDSAVYLCASSPLGDLGAYEQYFGPGTRLTVT.

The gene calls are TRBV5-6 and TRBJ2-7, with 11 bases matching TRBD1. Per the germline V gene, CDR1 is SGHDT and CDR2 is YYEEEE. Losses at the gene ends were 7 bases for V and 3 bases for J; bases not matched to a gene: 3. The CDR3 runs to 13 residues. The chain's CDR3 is CASGTGGLYEQYF. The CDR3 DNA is TGTGCCAGCGGGACAGGGGGACTCTACGAGCAGTACTTC. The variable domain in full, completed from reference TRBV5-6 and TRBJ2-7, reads DAGVTQSPTHLIKTRGQQVTLRCSPKSGHDTVSWYQQALGQGPQFIFQYYEEEERQRGNFPDRFSGHQFPNYSSELNVNALLLGDSALYLCASGTGGLYEQYFGPGTRLTVT.

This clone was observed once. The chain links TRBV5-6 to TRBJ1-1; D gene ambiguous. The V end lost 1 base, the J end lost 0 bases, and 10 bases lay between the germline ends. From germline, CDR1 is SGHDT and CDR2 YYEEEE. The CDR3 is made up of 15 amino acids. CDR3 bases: TGTGCCAGCAGCTTGACCGGACGGTTGAACACTGAAGCTTTCTTT. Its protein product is CASSLTGRLNTEAFF.

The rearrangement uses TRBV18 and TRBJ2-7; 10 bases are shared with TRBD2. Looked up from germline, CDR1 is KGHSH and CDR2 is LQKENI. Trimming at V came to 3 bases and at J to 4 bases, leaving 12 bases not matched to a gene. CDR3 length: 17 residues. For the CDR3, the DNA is TGTGCCAGCTCACCCAGGGACTATAGCGGGAGGCGATACGAGCAGTACTTC. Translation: CASSPRDYSGRRYEQYF.

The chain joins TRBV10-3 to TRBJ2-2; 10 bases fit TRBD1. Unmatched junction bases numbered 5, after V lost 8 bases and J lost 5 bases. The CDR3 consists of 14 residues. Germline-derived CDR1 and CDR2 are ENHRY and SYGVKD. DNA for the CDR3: TGTGCCATCCGTCGACAGGGGGCAACCGGGGAGCTGTTTTTT. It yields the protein CAIRRQGATGELFF.

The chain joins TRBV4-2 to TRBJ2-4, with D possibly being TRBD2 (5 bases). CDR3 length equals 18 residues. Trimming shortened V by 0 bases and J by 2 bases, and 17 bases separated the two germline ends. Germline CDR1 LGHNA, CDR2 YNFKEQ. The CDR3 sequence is CASSQEGNGGSTKNIQYF. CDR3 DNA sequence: TGTGCCAGCAGCCAAGAGGGGAACGGAGGATCAACCAAAAACATTCAGTACTTC.

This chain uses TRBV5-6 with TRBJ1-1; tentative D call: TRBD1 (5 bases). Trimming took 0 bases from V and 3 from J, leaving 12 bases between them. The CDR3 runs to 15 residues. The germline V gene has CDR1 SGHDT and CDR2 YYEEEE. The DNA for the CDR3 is TGTGCCAGCAGCTTGGTTTCAGGGTTCGACACTGAAGCTTTCTTT. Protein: CASSLVSGFDTEAFF.

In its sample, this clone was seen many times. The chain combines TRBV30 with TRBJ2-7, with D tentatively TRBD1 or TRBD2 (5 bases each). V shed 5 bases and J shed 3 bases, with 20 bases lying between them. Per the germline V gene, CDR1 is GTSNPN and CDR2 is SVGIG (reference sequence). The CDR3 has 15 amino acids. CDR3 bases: TGTGCCTGGTGTCACCGGGACCGAGGATTCTACGAGCAGTACTTC. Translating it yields CAWCHRDRGFYEQYF.

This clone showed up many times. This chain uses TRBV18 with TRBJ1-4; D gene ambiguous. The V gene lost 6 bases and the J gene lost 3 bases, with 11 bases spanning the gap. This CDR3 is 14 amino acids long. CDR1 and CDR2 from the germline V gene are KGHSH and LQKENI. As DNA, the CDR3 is TGTGCCAGCTCTCCGCGGAGGGCTAATGAAAAACTGTTTTTT. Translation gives CASSPRRANEKLFF.

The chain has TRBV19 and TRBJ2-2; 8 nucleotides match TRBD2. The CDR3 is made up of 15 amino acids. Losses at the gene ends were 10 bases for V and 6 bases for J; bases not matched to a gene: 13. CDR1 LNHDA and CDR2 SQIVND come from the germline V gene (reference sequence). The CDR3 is CATSQRTSSAGELFF. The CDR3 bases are TGTGCCACCAGCCAAAGGACTAGCTCCGCCGGGGAGCTGTTTTTT.

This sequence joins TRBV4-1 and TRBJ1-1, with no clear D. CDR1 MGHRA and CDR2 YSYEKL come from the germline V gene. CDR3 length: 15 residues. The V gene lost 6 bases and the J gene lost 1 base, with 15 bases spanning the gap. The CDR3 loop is CASSQRNRENTEAFF. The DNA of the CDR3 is TGCGCCAGCAGTCAACGAAACCGCGAGAACACTGAAGCTTTCTTT.

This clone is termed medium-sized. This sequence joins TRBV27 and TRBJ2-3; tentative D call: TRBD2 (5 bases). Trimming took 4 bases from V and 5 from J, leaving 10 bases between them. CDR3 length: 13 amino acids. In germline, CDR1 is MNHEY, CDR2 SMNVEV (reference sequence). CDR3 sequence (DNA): TGTGCCAGCAGTTCCACTAGTGAAGATACGCAGTATTTT. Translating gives CASSSTSEDTQYF.

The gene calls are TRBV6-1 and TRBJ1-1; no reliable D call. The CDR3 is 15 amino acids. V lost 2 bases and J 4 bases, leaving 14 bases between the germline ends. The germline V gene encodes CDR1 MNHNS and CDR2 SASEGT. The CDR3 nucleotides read TGTGCCAGCAGTGAAAGGGTGTTATCGGGCACTGAAGCTTTCTTT. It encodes CASSERVLSGTEAFF.